The TCR beta chain described here comes from a study of shared clonotypes between healthy human individuals. Profiling relied on immunoSEQ multiplex PCR, and the TCRdb table lists in-frame clones only, not all of them. This sample yields approximately 92,000 clones, of which over 60% are seen a single time; about half belongs to the top ten. The clonotype comes from a man between 25 and 39 years old in good health. Sequenced input: memory CD8+ T cells sorted from blood. Subset given: CD45RO+ cells pooled with CCR7-negative TemRA cells.

The CDR3 loop reads CASSQPGASGLTGELFF. As DNA, the CDR3 is TGTGCCAGCAGCCAACCAGGGGCTAGCGGGCTCACCGGGGAGCTGTTTTTT. The rearrangement uses TRBV5-4 and TRBJ2-2; the match to TRBD2 covers 8 bases. The trim removed 4 bases at V and 4 bases at J, leaving 12 bases unmatched. The length of the CDR3 is 17 residues. Germline assignment: CDR1 SGHNT and CDR2 YYREEE (reference sequence). The full variable domain, in which reference TRBV5-4 and TRBJ2-2 provide the parts outside the CDR3, is ETGVTQSPTHLIKTRGQQVTLRCSSQSGHNTVSWYQQALGQGPQFIFQYYREEENGRGNFPPRFSGLQFPNYSSELNVNALELDDSALYLCASSQPGASGLTGELFFGEGSRLTVL.